These 16 T cell receptor beta chains originate from one sample sequenced in a study of cytomegalovirus exposure and HLA in healthy donors. Primers included in the PCR were 60 Vbeta and 13 Jbeta primers. Profiled with immunoSEQ multiplex PCR; TCRdb holds only in-frame clones, not every one. The sample has approximately 150,000 clones, 55% to 85% seen once. The sequencing input was PBMCs. The receptors were sampled from a man aged 40-49 years in good health and CMV-seronegative.

The rearrangement joins TRBV27 to TRBJ1-1; a possible D gene is TRBD1 (6 bases). CDR1 MNHEY and CDR2 SMNVEV come from the germline V gene (reference sequence). Trimming left V 2 bases short and J 10 bases short, with 14 bases between. This CDR3 has 13 residues. This CDR3 is CASSLVSQGRAFF. The CDR3, as DNA: TGTGCCAGCAGTTTAGTTAGTCAGGGGCGAGCTTTCTTT.

The chain uses TRBV19 and TRBJ1-1; 9 bases are a match to TRBD1. This CDR3 comprises 13 residues. CDR1 and CDR2 from the germline V gene are LNHDA and SQIVND (reference sequence). V lost 11 bases, J lost 0 bases, and 4 bases stayed unmatched. The CDR3 bases are TGTGCCTGCGGACAGGGGTTGAACACTGAAGCTTTCTTT. This codes for CACGQGLNTEAFF.

The genes are TRBV7-9 and TRBJ1-2; weak D call: TRBD1 (6 bases). The ends were cut back, 7 bases at V and 4 bases at J, with 25 bases in the middle. Germline V gene data show CDR1 as SEHNR and CDR2 as FQNEAQ (reference sequence). CDR3 length: 17 amino acids. The CDR3 is CASTPRDIGIFPYGYTF. In DNA form, the CDR3 reads TGTGCCAGCACCCCCCGGGACATAGGTATCTTTCCCTATGGCTACACCTTC.

The CDR3 spells CASSGAGRPTDTQYF. The CDR3, as DNA: TGTGCCAGCAGCGGAGCGGGGAGGCCAACAGATACGCAGTATTTT. This sequence joins TRBV9 and TRBJ2-3; TRBD2 agrees at 7 bases. Germline values: CDR1 SGDLS, CDR2 YYNGEE. CDR3 size: 15 residues. V dropped 3 bases and J dropped 3; count of bases not matched to a gene: 7.

The chain recombines TRBV19 with TRBJ1-5, with TRBD1 as a possible D gene (5 bases). The ends were cut back, 10 bases at V and 2 bases at J, with 12 bases in the middle. This CDR3 spans 13 amino acids. Germline CDR1 and CDR2: LNHDA and SQIVND (reference sequence). The CDR3 region has the DNA TGTGCCACCAGCGAACAGGGCAATCAGCCCCAGCATTTT. Translating it yields CATSEQGNQPQHF.

The chain employs TRBV2 and TRBJ2-7, with D possibly TRBD1 on 5 matching bases. Per germline, CDR1 SNHLY and CDR2 FYNNEI. This CDR3 is built from 14 residues. V was pared by 4 bases and J by 3 bases, with 13 bases between. The DNA for the CDR3 is TGTGCCAGCAGTGGAGAAAGACAGCTCTACGAGCAGTACTTC. It codes for CASSGERQLYEQYF.

The chain has TRBV9 and TRBJ2-3; D not certain. The CDR3 spans 16 residues. Between the trimmed V and J ends, which lost 1 base and 1 base, there was a span of 13 bases. CDR1 is SGDLS and CDR2 is YYNGEE in the germline V gene. DNA of the CDR3: TGTGCCAGCAGCGTAATCACCGCGGCTGGCACAGATACGCAGTATTTT. This gives the protein CASSVITAAGTDTQYF.

In this sample, this clone turned up a few times. For the CDR3, the DNA is TGCGCCAGCGCTGAGGGGGATGAGCAGTTCTTC. Translated: CASAEGDEQFF. The gene calls are TRBV10-1 and TRBJ2-1; D is possibly TRBD1 (6 bases). The CDR3 is made up of 11 amino acids. CDR1 is WNHNN and CDR2 is SYGVQD in the germline V gene (reference sequence). V lost 8 bases to trimming and J lost 8 bases, with 10 bases between them.

This clone has more than one count but fewer than ten. The CDR3 nucleotides read TGTGCCAGTGCCGGGACAGGGTTGAATGAGCAGTTCTTC. Translating it yields CASAGTGLNEQFF. The rearrangement links TRBV2 to TRBJ2-1; 9 nucleotides align to TRBD1. The V segment lost 9 bases and the J segment 7 bases; nucleotides outside the gene matches: 7. The CDR3 runs 13 residues. Germline CDR1 reads SNHLY; CDR2 reads FYNNEI.

Only a few counts were recorded for this clone. This chain links TRBV30 with TRBJ2-1; D is possibly TRBD2 (6 bases). The V end lost 3 bases, the J end lost 5 bases, and 14 bases lay between the germline ends. The CDR3 runs 14 residues. Germline V CDR1 and CDR2: GTSNPN, SVGIG (reference sequence). CDR3 nucleotide sequence: TGTGCCTGGAGAAATGGGCGGGGAAACAATGAGCAGTTCTTC. Amino acids: CAWRNGRGNNEQFF.

The chain combines TRBV6-1 with TRBJ2-2; D unclear. Germline-derived CDR1 and CDR2 are MNHNS and SASEGT. Trimming stripped 6 bases from V and 7 bases from J, with 18 bases between. This CDR3 region has 15 residues. The CDR3 bases are TGTGCCAGCAGAGGCCCGGCTAGACTGATCGGGGAGCTGTTTTTT. This encodes CASRGPARLIGELFF.

The chain uses TRBV19 and TRBJ1-1; the D gene is possibly TRBD1 (5 bases). CDR1 is LNHDA and CDR2 is SQIVND in the germline V gene (reference sequence). V was shortened by 6 bases and J by 0 bases, with 17 bases between the two germline ends. This CDR3 is built from 16 residues. DNA for the CDR3: TGTGCCAGTAGGGAGGGGATCGTCGGAATGAACACTGAAGCTTTCTTT. Its protein is CASREGIVGMNTEAFF.

The chain joins TRBV5-6 to TRBJ2-5; D not resolved. Judging by the DNA end, TRBJ2-7 fits better; the J call may be wrong. CDR1 is SGHDT, CDR2 YYEEEE, per germline. The CDR3 is 11 amino acids. CDR3: CASSLLLEQYF. As DNA, the CDR3 is TGTGCCAGCAGCTTGCTCCTCGAGCAGTACTTC.

The chain links TRBV6-5 to TRBJ2-5; the match to TRBD1 covers 9 bases. V was clipped by 2 bases and J by 2 bases; unmatched bases: 3. Looked up from germline, CDR1 is MNHEY and CDR2 is SVGAGI. The CDR3 sequence is 15 residues long. CDR3 coding DNA: TGTGCCAGCAGTTACGGGGACAGGGCACAAGAGACCCAGTACTTC. It translates to CASSYGDRAQETQYF.

This clone was observed a handful of times. The chain employs TRBV7-9 and TRBJ1-5; D is perhaps TRBD1 (5 bases). The V end was cut by 5 bases, the J end by 3 bases, with 14 bases between. Germline-derived CDR1 and CDR2 are SEHNR and FQNEAQ (reference sequence). This CDR3 region has 15 residues. In nucleotides, the CDR3 is TGTGCCAGCAGCCCTTCGGGGGGTAACAATCAGCCCCAGCATTTT. Amino acids: CASSPSGGNNQPQHF.

V and J are TRBV6-5 and TRBJ1-1; weak D call: TRBD1 (6 bases). Trimming pared 4 bases from V and 8 bases from J, leaving 8 bases between. The CDR3 spans 11 residues. CDR1 is MNHEY and CDR2 is SVGAGI in the germline V gene. The CDR3 protein is CASSSTGEAFF. DNA for the CDR3: TGTGCCAGCAGTTCCACAGGGGAAGCTTTCTTT.